This T cell receptor beta chain was profiled in a study of blood T cell repertoires in COVID-19. On the study more broadly: In each case, the material was cDNA or gDNA derived from T cells, B-cell-depleted T cells, or PBMCs.

Assay used: immunoSEQ multiplex PCR; TCRdb lists only in-frame clones, some missing. This sample carries over 350,000 clones, 70% to 90% of them seen once, and the ten largest clones take approximately 0.96%. The CDR3 is 15 amino acids. Looked up from germline, CDR1 is MGHRA and CDR2 is YSYEKL. V gave up 2 bases and J gave up 4 bases, with 15 bases separating them. The participants were between about 18 and 90 years old and came from under 25 US areas. Assignments of participants to cohorts depended upon their own reported clinical history. The rearrangement uses TRBV4-1 and TRBJ2-7, with D possibly being TRBD1 (5 bases). The clonotype originates from a woman aged 25 to 39 with acute COVID-19. Sequencing was carried out using PBMCs or T cells enriched from blood (not recorded which). The CDR3 DNA sequence: TGCGCCAGCAGCCAACAAGGGGCAGCTCTTTACGAGCAGTACTTC. Protein product: CASSQQGAALYEQYF.